This T cell receptor beta chain was sequenced in a study of T cells in women clearing cervical HPV infection. Between the trimmed V and J ends, which lost 4 bases and 2 bases, there was a span of 11 bases. The CDR3 is 15 amino acids. Germline CDR1 reads LNHDA; CDR2 reads SQIVND (reference sequence). This table comes from immunoSEQ multiplex PCR, and its TCRdb copy is limited to in-frame clones, with some not included. Its table lists approximately 37,000 clones. Notes on this clone: The DNA ends 3 residues before the CDR3 does, and the rest of the CDR3 is filled in from the germline J gene.

V is TRBV19 and J is TRBJ2-2; D possibly corresponds to TRBD1 (6 bases). Sequencing used blood buffy coat. This TCR was sampled from a woman aged 18 to 75 with a cervical HPV16 infection that either progressed to CIN3+ or cleared (not recorded which). The CDR3 protein is CASSTLGANTGELFF. Partial CDR3 DNA: TGTGCCAGTAGTACCCTGGGGGCTAACACCGGGGAG. Full variable domain (rest looked up from reference TRBV19 and TRBJ2-2): DGGITQSPKYLFRKEGQNVTLSCEQNLNHDAMYWYRQDPGQGLRLIYYSQIVNDFQKGDIAEGYSVSREKKESFPLTVTSAQKNPTAFYLCASSTLGANTGELFFGEGSRLTVL.